This T cell receptor (beta chain) was retrieved from a study of CD8 T cells in Susac syndrome. Overall study context: Patients with Susac syndrome, at blood draw, were therapy-naive, on corticosteroids, or on intravenous immunoglobulin alone.

As regards this clonotype: No antigen is known for it. The junction differs from germline at one of its ends, possibly a read error.

With random hexamers, about 0.45 to 1 ug RNA was reverse transcribed. TCRdb re-derived calls from the immunoSEQ multiplex PCR reads in MiXCR, one entry per CDR3 protein. The data contain around 110,000 distinct CDR3 sequences, nearly 96% of them singletons. Notes on the study in general: Clonal expansion was absent from the CD4+ T cell repertoires in Susac syndrome.

In germline, CDR1 is SQVTM, CDR2 ANQGSEA. This CDR3 comprises 13 residues. The sample consisted of CD4+ T cells from PBMCs. V is TRBV29-1 and J is TRBJ1-3, with TRBD1 identical over 9 bases. This receptor was taken from a human donor with Susac syndrome. CDR3 sequence (DNA): TGCAGCGCCGGGGACAGGGCTGGGAACACCATATATTTT. Its protein is CSAGDRAGNTIYF.